The TCR beta chain under discussion was sequenced for a study of T cell responses to AZD1222 COVID-19 vaccine. Findings and limits, study-wide: Most donors were white British and more were female, and clonal diversity was possibly underestimated.

Unmatched junction bases numbered 6, after V lost 0 bases and J lost 1 base. CDR1 and CDR2 from the germline V gene are MNHEY and SVGEGT. CDR3 length: 18 amino acids. As to this clone: The antigen remains undetermined.

The assay was immunoSEQ multiplex PCR, and TCRdb's table has in-frame clones only and misses some. The table shows 95,000 to 150,000 clones, with roughly 87% occurring only once. This material consisted of peripheral blood, taken on day 0 of AZD1222 vaccination. The chain carries TRBV6-2 or TRBV6-3 and TRBJ2-3; 11 nucleotides line up with TRBD2. This receptor was obtained from an adult in good health. CDR3 nucleotides: TGTGCCAGCAGTTACTCGGAACTAGCGGGGGCCGGCACAGATACGCAGTATTTT. Its protein product is CASSYSELAGAGTDTQYF.